Following are 7 T cell receptor beta chains from one sample sequenced in a study of T cell responses to AZD1222 COVID-19 vaccine. Assay used: immunoSEQ multiplex PCR; TCRdb lists only in-frame clones, some missing. The sample includes 100,000 to 150,000 clones, 80% to 95% of them seen just once. The sequencing here drew on peripheral blood, taken on day 0 of MenACWY control vaccination. Every receptor here comes from an adult in good health.

The chain couples TRBV27 to TRBJ2-2, with no clear D. This CDR3 contains 17 residues. Trimming cost V 5 bases and J 6 bases, with 22 bases left between them. CDR1 is MNHEY and CDR2 is SMNVEV in the germline V gene (reference sequence). The CDR3, as DNA: TGTGCCAGCAGTGCGATAAACAGCAACAGTGGTCCCGGGGAGCTGTTTTTT. Encoded protein: CASSAINSNSGPGELFF.

The chain uses TRBV11-3 and TRBJ2-2; D might be TRBD2 (5 bases). The CDR3 runs to 12 residues. From germline, CDR1 is SGHNT and CDR2 YENEEA. Deletions cut 5 bases from V and 7 bases from J, with 8 bases between. CDR3 sequence: CASSPRDGELFF. In nucleotides, the CDR3 is TGTGCCAGCAGCCCCCGGGACGGGGAGCTGTTTTTT.

The chain uses TRBV7-9 and TRBJ1-1, with D perhaps matching TRBD1 (5 bases). Trimming stripped 1 base from V and 3 bases from J, with 9 bases between. The CDR3 covers 14 residues. Germline V lookup: CDR1 SEHNR, CDR2 FQNEAQ (reference sequence). The CDR3 nucleotides are TGTGCCAGCAGCTTAGTACCGGGGGACACTGAAGCTTTCTTT. It is translated as CASSLVPGDTEAFF.

The rearrangement joins TRBV15 to TRBJ2-5; D is perhaps TRBD1 or TRBD2 (5 bases each). The CDR3 sequence is 15 residues long. Germline CDR1 LNHNV, CDR2 YYDKDF (reference sequence). V was trimmed by 8 bases and J by 4 bases, leaving 20 bases between them. CDR3 in amino acids: CATAGPRGAGETQYF. The CDR3 DNA reads as TGTGCCACCGCCGGGCCTAGGGGCGCGGGAGAGACCCAGTACTTC.

The J gene is TRBJ1-4, the V gene TRBV25-1; D gene ambiguous. CDR3 length: 16 residues. V was cut by 8 bases and J by 2 bases, with 18 bases left in between. CDR1 is MGHDK, CDR2 SYGVNS, per germline. The CDR3 region has the DNA TGTGCCAGCGGAATCCAAGGAGGGTGGACTAATGAAAAACTGTTTTTT. Translation: CASGIQGGWTNEKLFF.

This clone has just a few counts. This sequence joins TRBV10-1 and TRBJ1-6; D gene uncertain. This CDR3 region has 10 residues. Between the trimmed V and J ends, which lost 8 bases and 8 bases, there was a span of 4 bases. CDR1 and CDR2 from the germline V gene are WNHNN and SYGVQD (reference sequence). CDR3 loop: CASGHSPLHF. CDR3 nucleotide sequence: TGCGCCAGCGGTCATTCACCCCTCCACTTT.

Written as DNA, the CDR3 is TGTGCCAGCTCGCCGGGGACTAGCGGGGGCTACGAGCAGTACTTC. Protein: CASSPGTSGGYEQYF. J is TRBJ2-7 and V is TRBV18; 14 bases map to TRBD2. Trimming at V came to 6 bases and at J to 3 bases, leaving 4 bases not matched to a gene. The germline CDR1 and CDR2 sequences are KGHSH and LQKENI. The CDR3 has 15 residues.